The source of this T cell receptor (beta chain) is a study of blood T cell repertoires in COVID-19. Study at large: Sites in the United States, Italy and Spain provided acute and convalescent COVID-19 samples. T cells, B-cell-depleted T cells, or PBMCs provided the cDNA or gDNA that served as material.

This CDR3 region has 15 residues. J gave up 2 bases and V 5 bases, and 3 bases lay outside the gene matches. Germline CDR1 SGHTA, CDR2 FQGTGA. As processed by the authors: Reference gene primers were amplified, and this amplification served to estimate nucleated cell counts. Assay used: immunoSEQ multiplex PCR; TCRdb lists only in-frame clones, some missing. V and J calls and clone size come straight from that table; D and trimming were deduced from the DNA. Of about 40,000 clones in the sample, 91% were seen once. Sequencing input: peripheral blood. The rearrangement uses TRBV7-3 and TRBJ2-7; TRBD2 aligns across 13 bases. This TCR came from a woman between 25 and 40 years old in a cohort sampled during active COVID-19. DNA of the CDR3: TGTGCCAGCAGCCCAGGGACTAGCGGGGCCTACGAGCAGTACTTC. Amino acids: CASSPGTSGAYEQYF.